Below are 16 T cell receptor beta chains sequenced from a single sample in a study of blood T cell repertoires in COVID-19. Method: immunoSEQ multiplex PCR; TCRdb's copy keeps in-frame clones and lacks some. The sample carries tens of thousands of clones, roughly 86% recorded once. Material: peripheral blood. These receptors were collected from a man in his 60s with COVID-19, enrolled during active disease.

This chain uses TRBV10-3 with TRBJ1-1; 7 bases match TRBD1. In germline, CDR1 is ENHRY, CDR2 SYGVKD. V shed 6 bases, J shed 4 bases, and the junction held 11 bases outside the gene matches. This CDR3 region has 15 residues. The DNA for the CDR3 is TGTGCCATCAGGCCCACCTCGGCAGGGGGCACTGAAGCTTTCTTT. Amino acid sequence: CAIRPTSAGGTEAFF.

The chain has TRBV19 and TRBJ1-1; no reliable D call. The CDR3 totals 14 residues. Trimming stripped 6 bases from V and 6 bases from J, with 17 bases between. In germline, CDR1 is LNHDA, CDR2 SQIVND (reference sequence). In DNA form, the CDR3 reads TGTGCCAGTAGAACGGGAGTGGCTCAGGCTGAAGCTTTCTTT. Protein product: CASRTGVAQAEAFF.

This clone occurred once. V usage is TRBV4-1 and J usage is TRBJ1-5, with TRBD1 matching over 7 bases. V gave up 6 bases and J gave up 3 bases; unmatched junction bases: 8. The CDR3 is 15 amino acids. Per the germline V gene, CDR1 is MGHRA and CDR2 is YSYEKL. The CDR3 spells CASSPTGALNQPQHF. The CDR3 region has the DNA TGCGCCAGCAGTCCTACAGGGGCGCTCAATCAGCCCCAGCATTTT.

J is TRBJ1-5 and V is TRBV28; D possibly corresponds to TRBD1 (6 bases). Germline assignment: CDR1 MDHEN and CDR2 SYDVKM. This CDR3 is 14 amino acids long. V lost 8 bases and J 7 bases, leaving 18 bases between the germline ends. The CDR3 spells CASSKGGGGQPQHF. In nucleotides, the CDR3 is TGTGCCAGCTCCAAAGGGGGGGGAGGCCAGCCCCAGCATTTT. Full variable domain (remainder filled in from reference TRBV28 and TRBJ1-5): DVKVTQSSRYLVKRTGEKVFLECVQDMDHENMFWYRQDPGLGLRLIYFSYDVKMKEKGDIPEGYSVSREKKERFSLILESASTNQTSMYLCASSKGGGGQPQHFGDGTRLSIL.

This chain links TRBV5-1 with TRBJ2-1; TRBD2 matches 7 bases. Trimming cost V 3 bases and J 6 bases; bases outside gene matches: 3. The CDR3 length is 13 residues. Looked up from germline, CDR1 is SGHRS and CDR2 is YFSETQ. The CDR3 loop reads CASSWTSFNEQFF. CDR3 sequence (DNA): TGCGCCAGCAGCTGGACTAGTTTCAATGAGCAGTTCTTC.

V is TRBV19 and J is TRBJ2-3; 7 bases agree with TRBD1. This CDR3 has 14 residues. Germline assignment: CDR1 LNHDA and CDR2 SQIVND (reference sequence). V trimming: 3 bases; J trimming: 2 bases; junction bases outside the gene matches: 2. CDR3 region: CASSMTGNTDTQYF. In DNA, the CDR3 is TGTGCCAGTAGTATGACAGGGAACACAGATACGCAGTATTTT.

V usage is TRBV7-2 and J usage is TRBJ2-1; D possibly corresponds to TRBD2 (6 bases). The CDR3 is 15 residues long. Trimming stripped 5 bases from V and 0 bases from J, with 11 bases between. Germline CDR1 SGHTA, CDR2 FQGNSA. In nucleotides, the CDR3 is TGTGCCAGCAGCCCCGTAGCGGACTCCTACAATGAGCAGTTCTTC. The encoded protein is CASSPVADSYNEQFF.

In its sample, this clone was seen a few times. The chain joins TRBV28 to TRBJ2-7; D is ambiguous. From germline, CDR1 is MDHEN and CDR2 SYDVKM. This CDR3 comprises 12 residues. The V gene lost 8 bases and the J gene lost 2 bases, with 10 bases spanning the gap. The CDR3 protein is CASSRRAYEQYF. The CDR3 region has the DNA TGTGCCAGCTCACGGAGAGCCTACGAGCAGTACTTC.

This chain links TRBV28 with TRBJ1-5, with D possibly TRBD1 on 6 matching bases. Germline assignment: CDR1 MDHEN and CDR2 SYDVKM. The CDR3 extends over 15 amino acids. The germline V and J ends were trimmed by 6 bases and 2 bases, with 14 bases remaining between them. As DNA, the CDR3 is TGTGCCAGCAGCCGGTTGGGGGCTGGCAATCAGCCCCAGCATTTT. Protein sequence: CASSRLGAGNQPQHF.

The chain uses TRBV18 and TRBJ2-5, with 8 bases matching TRBD1. Germline V gene lookup returns CDR1 KGHSH and CDR2 LQKENI. CDR3 length: 15 amino acids. The trim removed 3 bases at V and 3 bases at J, leaving 6 bases unmatched. In DNA, the CDR3 is TGTGCCAGCTCACCCCGACAGGGGAGCAAAGAGACCCAGTACTTC. Its protein product is CASSPRQGSKETQYF. The complete variable domain, with remaining parts taken from reference TRBV18 and TRBJ2-5, reads NAGVMQNPRHLVRRRGQEARLRCSPMKGHSHVYWYRQLPEEGLKFMVYLQKENIIDESGMPKERFSAEFPKEGPSILRIQQVVRGDSAAYFCASSPRQGSKETQYFGPGTRLLVL.

The rearrangement uses TRBV15 and TRBJ2-1; 9 nucleotides align to TRBD2. V shed 1 base and J 9 bases; nucleotides not matched to a gene: 7. The CDR3 extends over 15 amino acids. Per germline, CDR1 LNHNV and CDR2 YYDKDF (reference sequence). The DNA for the CDR3 is TGTGCCACCAGCAGAGTGGACAGCGGGAGGATTGAGCAGTTCTTC. Translated, it gives CATSRVDSGRIEQFF.

The chain combines TRBV4-3 with TRBJ1-2; weak D call: TRBD1 (6 bases). Deletions cut 0 bases from V and 6 bases from J, with 20 bases between. The CDR3 is made up of 17 amino acids. Looked up from germline, CDR1 is LGHNA and CDR2 is YSLEER. The CDR3 here is CASSQESLSRGFHGYTF. The CDR3 nucleotides read TGCGCCAGCAGCCAAGAGTCTCTCAGCAGGGGTTTTCATGGCTACACCTTC.

The chain is built from TRBV28 and TRBJ1-5; TRBD1 aligns across 8 bases. This CDR3 has 15 amino acids. J gave up 6 bases and V 3 bases, and 7 bases lay outside the gene matches. Germline lookup yields CDR1 MDHEN and CDR2 SYDVKM. CDR3 nucleotides: TGTGCCAGCAGTTTTTCATCAGGGGGCGGTCAGCCCCAGCATTTT. This translates into CASSFSSGGGQPQHF.

This chain connects TRBV29-1 to TRBJ2-1, with D perhaps TRBD2 (6 bases). The CDR3 sequence is 15 residues long. Trimming took 5 bases from V and 0 from J, leaving 14 bases between them. Germline assignment: CDR1 SQVTM and CDR2 ANQGSEA. CDR3: CSVYAGTSSYNEQFF. As DNA, the CDR3 is TGCAGCGTTTATGCGGGGACGAGCTCCTACAATGAGCAGTTCTTC.

Here the CDR3 DNA reads TGTGCCAGCAGCTTAGGACAGACCTACGAGCAGTACTTC. It translates to CASSLGQTYEQYF. The chain carries TRBV11-3 and TRBJ2-7; the D gene is possibly TRBD1 (5 bases). This CDR3 is 13 amino acids long. Trimming stripped 1 base from V and 2 bases from J, with 6 bases between. CDR1 is SGHNT and CDR2 is YENEEA in the germline V gene. The variable domain in full, with the rest retrieved from reference TRBV11-3 and TRBJ2-7, is EAGVVQSPRYKIIEKKQPVAFWCNPISGHNTLYWYLQNLGQGPELLIRYENEEAVDDSQLPKDRFSAERLKGVDSTLKIQPAELGDSAVYLCASSLGQTYEQYFGPGTRLTVT.

The V call is TRBV9, the J call TRBJ2-2, with 7 bases fitting TRBD1. The CDR3 totals 15 residues. Germline lookup yields CDR1 SGDLS and CDR2 YYNGEE. The V segment lost 3 bases and the J segment 1 base; nucleotides outside the gene matches: 3. This CDR3 reads CASSGRTGNTGELFF. The CDR3 region has the DNA TGTGCCAGCAGCGGCCGGACAGGGAACACCGGGGAGCTGTTTTTT.